The T cell receptor beta chain under discussion was sequenced for a study of T cells after yellow fever vaccination. The germline CDR1 and CDR2 sequences are SGDLS and YYNGEE. There are 19 residues in the CDR3. V was pared by 0 bases and J by 2 bases, with 10 bases of the junction left unmatched. Each CDR3 protein gets one entry after TCRdb re-called the 5' RACE reads with MiXCR. The repertoire has around 67,000 distinct CDR3 sequences, around 6.9% of them found once; the top ten carry 30% to 40%. This clonotype was picked up a small number of times. The J gene is TRBJ2-3, the V gene TRBV9, with 12 bases fitting TRBD2. The sequence came from a man aged 18 to 29 who received the YFV17D yellow fever vaccine. Sequencing was performed on CD8+ T cells sorted from PBMCs, taken 5 days after the first yellow fever vaccination. The CDR3 sequence: CASSVDGLAGGRDTDTQYF. In DNA form, the CDR3 reads TGTGCCAGCAGCGTAGACGGGCTAGCGGGGGGGCGGGACACAGATACGCAGTATTTT.